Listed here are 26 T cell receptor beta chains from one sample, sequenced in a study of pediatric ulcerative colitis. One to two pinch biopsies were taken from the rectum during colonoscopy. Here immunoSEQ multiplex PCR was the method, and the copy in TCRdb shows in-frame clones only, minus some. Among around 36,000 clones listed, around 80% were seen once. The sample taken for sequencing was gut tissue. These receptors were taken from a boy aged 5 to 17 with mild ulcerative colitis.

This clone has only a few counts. CDR3 region: CASSSRGARDEQYF. In DNA, the CDR3 is TGTGCCAGCAGCTCCCGGGGGGCTCGTGACGAGCAGTACTTC. The rearrangement joins TRBV11-3 to TRBJ2-7, with D possibly matching TRBD2 (7 bases). This CDR3 comprises 14 residues. Germline-derived CDR1 and CDR2 are SGHNT and YENEEA. The V end lost 4 bases, the J end lost 5 bases, and 15 bases lay between the germline ends.

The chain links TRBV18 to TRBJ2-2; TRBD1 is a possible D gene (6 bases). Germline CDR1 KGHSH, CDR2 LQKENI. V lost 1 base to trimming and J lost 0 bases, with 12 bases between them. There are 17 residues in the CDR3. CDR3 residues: CASSPLGRTANTGELFF. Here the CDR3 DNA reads TGTGCCAGCTCACCACTGGGGCGGACAGCGAACACCGGGGAGCTGTTTTTT. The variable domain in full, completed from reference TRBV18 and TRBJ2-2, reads NAGVMQNPRHLVRRRGQEARLRCSPMKGHSHVYWYRQLPEEGLKFMVYLQKENIIDESGMPKERFSAEFPKEGPSILRIQQVVRGDSAAYFCASSPLGRTANTGELFFGEGSRLTVL.

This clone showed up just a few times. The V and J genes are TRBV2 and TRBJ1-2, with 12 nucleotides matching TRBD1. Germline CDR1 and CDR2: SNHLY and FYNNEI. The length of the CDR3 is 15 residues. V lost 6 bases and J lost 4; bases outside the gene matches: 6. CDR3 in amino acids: CASRNGTGGFYGYTF. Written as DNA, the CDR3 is TGTGCCAGCAGGAACGGGACAGGGGGCTTCTATGGCTACACCTTC.

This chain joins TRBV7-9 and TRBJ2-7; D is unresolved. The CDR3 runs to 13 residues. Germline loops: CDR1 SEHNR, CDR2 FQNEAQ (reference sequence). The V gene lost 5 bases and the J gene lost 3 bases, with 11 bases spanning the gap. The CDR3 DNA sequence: TGTGCCAGCAGCCCGCTTAACCTCTACGAGCAGTACTTC. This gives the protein CASSPLNLYEQYF. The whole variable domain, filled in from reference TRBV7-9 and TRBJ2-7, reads DTGVSQNPRHKITKRGQNVTFRCDPISEHNRLYWYRQTLGQGPEFLTYFQNEAQLEKSRLLSDRFSAERPKGSFSTLEIQRTEQGDSAMYLCASSPLNLYEQYFGPGTRLTVT.

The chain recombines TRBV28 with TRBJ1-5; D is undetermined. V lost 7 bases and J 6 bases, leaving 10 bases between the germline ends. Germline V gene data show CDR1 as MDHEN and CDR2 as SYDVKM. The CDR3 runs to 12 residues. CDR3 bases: TGTGCCAGCACCCTATGGGGTCAGCCCCAGCATTTT. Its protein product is CASTLWGQPQHF. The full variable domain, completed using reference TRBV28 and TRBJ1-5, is DVKVTQSSRYLVKRTGEKVFLECVQDMDHENMFWYRQDPGLGLRLIYFSYDVKMKEKGDIPEGYSVSREKKERFSLILESASTNQTSMYLCASTLWGQPQHFGDGTRLSIL.

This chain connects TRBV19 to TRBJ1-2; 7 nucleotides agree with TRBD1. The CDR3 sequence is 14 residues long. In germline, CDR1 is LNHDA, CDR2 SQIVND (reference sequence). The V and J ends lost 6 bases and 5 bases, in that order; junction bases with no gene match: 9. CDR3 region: CASSSRTGMYGYTF. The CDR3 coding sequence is TGTGCCAGTAGCTCTCGGACAGGAATGTATGGCTACACCTTC.

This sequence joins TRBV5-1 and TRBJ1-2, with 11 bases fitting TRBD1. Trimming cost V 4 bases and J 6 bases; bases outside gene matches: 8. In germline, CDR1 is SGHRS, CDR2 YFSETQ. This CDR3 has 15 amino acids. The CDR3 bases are TGCGCCAGCAGCCCTGGACAGGGGGCGCGACATGGCTACACCTTC. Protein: CASSPGQGARHGYTF. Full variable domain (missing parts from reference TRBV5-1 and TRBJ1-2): KAGVTQTPRYLIKTRGQQVTLSCSPISGHRSVSWYQQTPGQGLQFLFEYFSETQRNKGNFPGRFSGRQFSNSRSEMNVSTLELGDSALYLCASSPGQGARHGYTFGSGTRLTVV.

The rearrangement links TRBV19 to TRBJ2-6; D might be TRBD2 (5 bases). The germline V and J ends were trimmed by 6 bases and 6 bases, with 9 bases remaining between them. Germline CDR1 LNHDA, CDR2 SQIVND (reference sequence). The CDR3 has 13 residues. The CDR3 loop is CASRGLSANVLTF. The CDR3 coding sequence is TGTGCCAGTAGAGGACTCTCGGCCAACGTCCTGACTTTC.

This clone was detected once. The CDR3 DNA sequence: TGTGCCAGCAGCTTGGCCTGGGAGCTGTTTTTT. It codes for CASSLAWELFF. The genes are TRBV5-5 and TRBJ2-2; D not certain. This CDR3 is 11 amino acids long. With 0 bases removed from V and 9 bases from J, the gap between germline ends came to 3 bases. Germline V gene data show CDR1 as SGHKS and CDR2 as YYEKEE (reference sequence).

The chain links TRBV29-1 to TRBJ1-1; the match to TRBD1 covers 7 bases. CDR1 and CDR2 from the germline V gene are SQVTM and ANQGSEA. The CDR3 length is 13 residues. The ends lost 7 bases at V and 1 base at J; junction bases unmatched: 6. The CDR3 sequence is CSATDRKNTEAFF. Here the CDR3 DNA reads TGCAGCGCCACGGACAGGAAGAACACTGAAGCTTTCTTT.

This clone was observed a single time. CDR3 protein: CASSVDRVRAEAFF. CDR3 in DNA: TGTGCCAGCAGCGTGGACAGGGTTCGGGCTGAAGCTTTCTTT. The V call is TRBV5-6, the J call TRBJ1-1; 8 bases are shared with TRBD1. CDR1 SGHDT and CDR2 YYEEEE come from the germline V gene. The CDR3 length is 14 residues. V shed 4 bases and J 6 bases; nucleotides not matched to a gene: 8. The full variable domain, completed using reference TRBV5-6 and TRBJ1-1, is DAGVTQSPTHLIKTRGQQVTLRCSPKSGHDTVSWYQQALGQGPQFIFQYYEEEERQRGNFPDRFSGHQFPNYSSELNVNALLLGDSALYLCASSVDRVRAEAFFGQGTRLTVV.

The CDR3 sequence is CASSSDRGVYGYTF. For the CDR3, the DNA is TGTGCCAGCAGCTCCGACAGGGGAGTCTATGGCTACACCTTC. This chain joins TRBV5-4 and TRBJ1-2; 8 positions agree with TRBD1. The CDR3 is 14 amino acids. V gave up 3 bases and J gave up 4 bases; unmatched junction bases: 5. CDR1 is SGHNT, CDR2 YYREEE, per germline (reference sequence).

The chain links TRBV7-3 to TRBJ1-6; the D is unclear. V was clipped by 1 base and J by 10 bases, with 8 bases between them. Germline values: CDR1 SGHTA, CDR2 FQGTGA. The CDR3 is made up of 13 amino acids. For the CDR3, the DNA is TGTGCCAGCAGCTTAAGGTCTGGGTCACCCCTCCACTTT. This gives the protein CASSLRSGSPLHF.

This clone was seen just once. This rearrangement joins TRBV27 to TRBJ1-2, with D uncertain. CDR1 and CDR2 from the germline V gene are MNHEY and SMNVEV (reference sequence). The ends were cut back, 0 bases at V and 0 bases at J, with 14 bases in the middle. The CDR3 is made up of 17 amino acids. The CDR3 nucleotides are TGTGCCAGCAGTTTATCGTCAAAGGGCACTACTAACTATGGCTACACCTTC. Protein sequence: CASSLSSKGTTNYGYTF.

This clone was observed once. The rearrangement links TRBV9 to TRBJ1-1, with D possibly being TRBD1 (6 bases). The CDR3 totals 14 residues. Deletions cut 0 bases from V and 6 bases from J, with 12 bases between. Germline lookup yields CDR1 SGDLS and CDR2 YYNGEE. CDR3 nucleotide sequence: TGTGCCAGCAGCGTAGCTACGGGGGGCTCTGAAGCTTTCTTT. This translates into CASSVATGGSEAFF.

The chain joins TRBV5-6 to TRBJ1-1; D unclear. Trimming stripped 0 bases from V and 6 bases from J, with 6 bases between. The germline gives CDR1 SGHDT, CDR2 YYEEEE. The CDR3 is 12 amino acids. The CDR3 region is CASSLEGPEAFF. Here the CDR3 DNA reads TGTGCCAGCAGCTTGGAGGGCCCTGAAGCTTTCTTT.

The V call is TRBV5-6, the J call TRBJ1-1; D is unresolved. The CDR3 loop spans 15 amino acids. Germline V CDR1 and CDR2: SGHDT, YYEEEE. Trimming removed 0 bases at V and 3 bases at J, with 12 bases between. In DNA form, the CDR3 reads TGTGCCAGCAGCTTGGGAGGGCGTTTGGACACTGAAGCTTTCTTT. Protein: CASSLGGRLDTEAFF.

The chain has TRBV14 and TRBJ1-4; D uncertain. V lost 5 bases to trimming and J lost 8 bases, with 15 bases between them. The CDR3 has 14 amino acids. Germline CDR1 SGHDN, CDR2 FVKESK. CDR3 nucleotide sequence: TGTGCCAGCAGCGCTGGGCCCCTGGCGGAAAAACTGTTTTTT. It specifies CASSAGPLAEKLFF.

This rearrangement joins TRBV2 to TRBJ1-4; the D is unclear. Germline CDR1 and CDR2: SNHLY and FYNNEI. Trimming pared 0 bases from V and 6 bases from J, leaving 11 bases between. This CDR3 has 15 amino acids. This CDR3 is CASSEALVRYEKLFF. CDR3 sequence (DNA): TGTGCCAGCAGTGAAGCGTTGGTTAGGTATGAAAAACTGTTTTTT. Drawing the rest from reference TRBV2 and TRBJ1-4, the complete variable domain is EPEVTQTPSHQVTQMGQEVILRCVPISNHLYFYWYRQILGQKVEFLVSFYNNEISEKSEIFDDQFSVERPDGSNFTLKIRSTKLEDSAMYFCASSEALVRYEKLFFGSGTQLSVL.

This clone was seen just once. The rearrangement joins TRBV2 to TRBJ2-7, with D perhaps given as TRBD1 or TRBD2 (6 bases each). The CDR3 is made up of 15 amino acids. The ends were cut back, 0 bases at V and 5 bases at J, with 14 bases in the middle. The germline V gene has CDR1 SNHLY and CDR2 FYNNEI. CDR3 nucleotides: TGTGCCAGCAGTGAAGCGCCGCAGGGGAGGAACGAGCAGTACTTC. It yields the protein CASSEAPQGRNEQYF.

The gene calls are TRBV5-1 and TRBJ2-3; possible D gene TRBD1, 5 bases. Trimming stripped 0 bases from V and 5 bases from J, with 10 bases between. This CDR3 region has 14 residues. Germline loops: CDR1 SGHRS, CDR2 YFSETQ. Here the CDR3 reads CASSLGGQGDTQYF. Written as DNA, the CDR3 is TGCGCCAGCAGCTTGGGGGGCCAGGGAGATACGCAGTATTTT.

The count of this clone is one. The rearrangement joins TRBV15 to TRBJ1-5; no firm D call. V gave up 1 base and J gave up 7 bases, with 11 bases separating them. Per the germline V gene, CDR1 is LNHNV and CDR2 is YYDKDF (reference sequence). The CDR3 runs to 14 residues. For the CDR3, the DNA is TGTGCCACCAGCAGAGGGTATCTAAGGCAGCCCCAGCATTTT. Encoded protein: CATSRGYLRQPQHF.

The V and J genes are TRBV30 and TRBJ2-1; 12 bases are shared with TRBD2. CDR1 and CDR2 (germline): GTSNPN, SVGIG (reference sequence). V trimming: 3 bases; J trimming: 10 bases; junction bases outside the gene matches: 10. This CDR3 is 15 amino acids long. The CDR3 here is CAWSLRLAGVGEQFF. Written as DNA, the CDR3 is TGTGCCTGGAGCCTAAGACTAGCGGGGGTGGGCGAGCAGTTCTTC. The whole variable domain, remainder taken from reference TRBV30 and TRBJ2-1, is SQTIHQWPATLVQPVGSPLSLECTVEGTSNPNLYWYRQAAGRGLQLLFYSVGIGQISSEVPQNLSASRPQDRQFILSSKKLLLSDSGFYLCAWSLRLAGVGEQFFGPGTRLTVL.

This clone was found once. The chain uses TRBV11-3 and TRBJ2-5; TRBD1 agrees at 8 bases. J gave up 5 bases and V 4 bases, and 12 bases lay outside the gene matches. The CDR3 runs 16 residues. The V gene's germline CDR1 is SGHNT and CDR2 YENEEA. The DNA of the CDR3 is TGTGCCAGCAGCTCACGAGGAGGACAGGGAACGGAGACCCAGTACTTC. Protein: CASSSRGGQGTETQYF.

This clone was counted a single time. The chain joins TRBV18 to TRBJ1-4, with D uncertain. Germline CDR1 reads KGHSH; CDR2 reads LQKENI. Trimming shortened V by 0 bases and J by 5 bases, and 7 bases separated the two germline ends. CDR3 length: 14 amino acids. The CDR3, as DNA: TGTGCCAGCTCACCACCTTCCCTGAATGAAAAACTGTTTTTT. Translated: CASSPPSLNEKLFF.

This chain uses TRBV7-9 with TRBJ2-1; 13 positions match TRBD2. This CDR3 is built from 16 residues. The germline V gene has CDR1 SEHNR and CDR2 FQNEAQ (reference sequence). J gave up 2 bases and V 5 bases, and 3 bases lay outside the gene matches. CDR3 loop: CASSPTSGGAYNEQFF. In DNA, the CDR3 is TGTGCCAGCAGCCCTACTAGCGGGGGGGCCTACAATGAGCAGTTCTTC.